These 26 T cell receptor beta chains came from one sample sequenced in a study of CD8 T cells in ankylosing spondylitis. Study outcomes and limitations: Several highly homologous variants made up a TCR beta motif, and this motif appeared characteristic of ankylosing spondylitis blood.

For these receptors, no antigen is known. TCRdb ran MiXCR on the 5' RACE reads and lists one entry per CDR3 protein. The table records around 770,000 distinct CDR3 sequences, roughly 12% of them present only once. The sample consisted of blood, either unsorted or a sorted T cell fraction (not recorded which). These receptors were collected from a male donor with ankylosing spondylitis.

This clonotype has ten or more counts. As DNA, the CDR3 is TGCAGCGTTGTAGAAGGGGGGCTGGGTCGGCATGAGCAGTTCTTC. The encoded protein is CSVVEGGLGRHEQFF. J is TRBJ2-1 and V is TRBV29-1, with D perhaps matching TRBD1 or TRBD2 (6 bases each). V was pared by 4 bases and J by 8 bases, with 21 bases between. The CDR3 is 15 amino acids. Germline V gene sequence: CDR1 SQVTM, CDR2 ANQGSEA.

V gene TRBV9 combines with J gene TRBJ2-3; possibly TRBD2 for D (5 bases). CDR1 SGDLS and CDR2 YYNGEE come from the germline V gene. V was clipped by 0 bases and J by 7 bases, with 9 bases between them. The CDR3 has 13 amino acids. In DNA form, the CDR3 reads TGTGCCAGCAGCGTAGACGGGAAGCATACGCAGTATTTT. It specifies CASSVDGKHTQYF. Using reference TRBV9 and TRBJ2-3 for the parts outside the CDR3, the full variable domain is DSGVTQTPKHLITATGQRVTLRCSPRSGDLSVYWYQQSLDQGLQFLIQYYNGEERAKGNILERFSAQQFPDLHSELNLSSLELGDSALYFCASSVDGKHTQYFGPGTRLTVL.

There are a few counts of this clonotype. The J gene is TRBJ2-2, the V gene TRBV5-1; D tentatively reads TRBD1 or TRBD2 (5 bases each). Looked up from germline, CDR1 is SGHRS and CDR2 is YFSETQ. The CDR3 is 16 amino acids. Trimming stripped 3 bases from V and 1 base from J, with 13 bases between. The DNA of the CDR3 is TGCGCCAGCAGCTCCGGGACGTGGGAGAACACCGGGGAGCTGTTTTTT. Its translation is CASSSGTWENTGELFF.

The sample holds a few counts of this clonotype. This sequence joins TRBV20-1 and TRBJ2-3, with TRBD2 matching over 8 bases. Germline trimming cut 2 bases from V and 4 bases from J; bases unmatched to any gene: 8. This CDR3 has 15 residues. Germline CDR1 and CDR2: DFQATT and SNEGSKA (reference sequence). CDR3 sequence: CSARHSGGKPDTQYF. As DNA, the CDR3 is TGCAGTGCTAGACACAGCGGGGGAAAACCAGATACGCAGTATTTT.

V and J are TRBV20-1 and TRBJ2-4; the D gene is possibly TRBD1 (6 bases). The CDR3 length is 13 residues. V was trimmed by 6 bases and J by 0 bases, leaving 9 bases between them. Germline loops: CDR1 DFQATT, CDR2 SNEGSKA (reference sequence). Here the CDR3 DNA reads TGCAGTGCCCCAGGGGTAGCCAAAAACATTCAGTACTTC. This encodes CSAPGVAKNIQYF.

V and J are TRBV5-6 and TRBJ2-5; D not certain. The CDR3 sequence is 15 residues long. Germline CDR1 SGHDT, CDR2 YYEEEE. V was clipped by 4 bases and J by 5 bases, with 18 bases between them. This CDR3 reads CASSPVGMKGETQYF. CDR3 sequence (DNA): TGTGCCAGCAGCCCGGTGGGCATGAAAGGGGAGACCCAGTACTTC.

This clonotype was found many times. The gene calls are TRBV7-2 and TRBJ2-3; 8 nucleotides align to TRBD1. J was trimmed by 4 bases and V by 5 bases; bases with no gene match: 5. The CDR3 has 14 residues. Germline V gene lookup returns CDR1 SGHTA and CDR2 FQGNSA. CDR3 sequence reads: CASSGRQGPDTQYF. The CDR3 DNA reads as TGTGCCAGCAGCGGCCGACAGGGGCCAGATACGCAGTATTTT.

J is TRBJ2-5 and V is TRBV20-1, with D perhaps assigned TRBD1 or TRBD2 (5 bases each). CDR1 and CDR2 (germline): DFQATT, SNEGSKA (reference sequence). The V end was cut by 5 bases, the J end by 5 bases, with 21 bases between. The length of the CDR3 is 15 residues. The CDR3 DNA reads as TGCAGTGCTCCCTTAAACCCGGGACCTAGGGAGACCCAGTACTTC. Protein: CSAPLNPGPRETQYF.

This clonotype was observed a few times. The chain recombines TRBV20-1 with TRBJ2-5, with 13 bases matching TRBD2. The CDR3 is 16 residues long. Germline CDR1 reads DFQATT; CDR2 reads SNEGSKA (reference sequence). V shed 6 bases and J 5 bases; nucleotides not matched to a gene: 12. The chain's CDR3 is CSADRGTSGKRETQYF. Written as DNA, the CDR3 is TGCAGTGCAGACCGGGGGACTAGCGGGAAAAGGGAGACCCAGTACTTC.

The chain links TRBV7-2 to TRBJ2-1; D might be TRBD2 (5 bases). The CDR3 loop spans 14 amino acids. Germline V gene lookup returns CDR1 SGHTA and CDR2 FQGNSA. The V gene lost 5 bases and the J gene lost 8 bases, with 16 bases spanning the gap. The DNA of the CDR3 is TGTGCCAGCAGCCAGCGGCAATCCGGCCATGAGCAGTTCTTC. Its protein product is CASSQRQSGHEQFF.

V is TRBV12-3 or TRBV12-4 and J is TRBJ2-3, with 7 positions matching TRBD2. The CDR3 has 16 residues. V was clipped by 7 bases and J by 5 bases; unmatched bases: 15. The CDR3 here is CASTWGAGMTVDTQYF. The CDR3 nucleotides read TGTGCCAGCACGTGGGGAGCGGGAATGACCGTAGATACGCAGTATTTT.

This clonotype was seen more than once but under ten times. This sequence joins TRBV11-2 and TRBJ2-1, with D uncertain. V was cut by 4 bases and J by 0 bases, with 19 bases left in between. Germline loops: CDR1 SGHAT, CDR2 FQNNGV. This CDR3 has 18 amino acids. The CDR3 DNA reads TGTGCCAGCAGCTCCCCAGTTACCGGTGTGGACTCCTACAATGAGCAGTTCTTC. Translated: CASSSPVTGVDSYNEQFF.

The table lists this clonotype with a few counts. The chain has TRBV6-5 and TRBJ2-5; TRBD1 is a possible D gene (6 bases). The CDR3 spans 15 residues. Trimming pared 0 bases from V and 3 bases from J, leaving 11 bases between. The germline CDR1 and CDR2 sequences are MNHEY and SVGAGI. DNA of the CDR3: TGTGCCAGCAGTTACTCGAGGGCAGGGGAAGAGACCCAGTACTTC. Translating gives CASSYSRAGEETQYF.

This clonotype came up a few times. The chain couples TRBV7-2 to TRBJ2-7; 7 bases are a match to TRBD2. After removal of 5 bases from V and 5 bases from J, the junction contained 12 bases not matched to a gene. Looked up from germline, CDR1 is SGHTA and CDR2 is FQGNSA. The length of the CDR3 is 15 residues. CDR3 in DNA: TGTGCCAGCAGCCCCCGAGGCGGGAGAGTAAACGAGCAGTACTTC. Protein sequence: CASSPRGGRVNEQYF.

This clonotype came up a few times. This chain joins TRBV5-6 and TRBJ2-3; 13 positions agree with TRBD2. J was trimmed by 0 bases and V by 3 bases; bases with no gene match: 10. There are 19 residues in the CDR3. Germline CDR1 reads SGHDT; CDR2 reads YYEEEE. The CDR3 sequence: CASSSPGLAGPVSTDTQYF. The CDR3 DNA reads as TGTGCCAGCAGCTCCCCGGGACTAGCGGGACCAGTTAGCACAGATACGCAGTATTTT.

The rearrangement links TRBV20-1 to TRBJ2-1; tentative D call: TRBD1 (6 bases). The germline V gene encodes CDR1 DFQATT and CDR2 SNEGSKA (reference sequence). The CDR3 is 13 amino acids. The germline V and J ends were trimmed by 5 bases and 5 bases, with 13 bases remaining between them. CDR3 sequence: CSAATGRNNEQFF. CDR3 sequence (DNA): TGCAGTGCTGCCACAGGGCGAAACAATGAGCAGTTCTTC.

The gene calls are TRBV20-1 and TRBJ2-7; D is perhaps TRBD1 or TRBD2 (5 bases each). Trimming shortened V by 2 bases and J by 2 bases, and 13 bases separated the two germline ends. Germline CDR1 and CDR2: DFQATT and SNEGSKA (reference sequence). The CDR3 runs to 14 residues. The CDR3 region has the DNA TGCAGTGCTAGAAGGGGACCGACAGCCTACGAGCAGTACTTC. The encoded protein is CSARRGPTAYEQYF.

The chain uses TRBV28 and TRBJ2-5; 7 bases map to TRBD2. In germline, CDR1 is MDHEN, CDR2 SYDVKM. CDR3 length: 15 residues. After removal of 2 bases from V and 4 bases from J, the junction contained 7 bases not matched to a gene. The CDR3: CASSLAGVTGETQYF. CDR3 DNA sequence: TGTGCCAGCAGTTTAGCGGGAGTAACTGGAGAGACCCAGTACTTC.

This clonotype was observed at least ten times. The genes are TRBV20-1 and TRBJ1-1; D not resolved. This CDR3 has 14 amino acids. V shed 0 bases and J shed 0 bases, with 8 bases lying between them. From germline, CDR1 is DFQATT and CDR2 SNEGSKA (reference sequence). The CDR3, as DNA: TGCAGTGCTAGAGATGAGGAGTTGAACACTGAAGCTTTCTTT. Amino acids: CSARDEELNTEAFF.

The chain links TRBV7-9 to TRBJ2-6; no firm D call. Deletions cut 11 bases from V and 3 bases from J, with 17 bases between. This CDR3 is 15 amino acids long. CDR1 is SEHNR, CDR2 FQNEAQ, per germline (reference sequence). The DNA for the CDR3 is TGTGCCGTCCGGTACAGAGAAAATGGGGCCAACGTCCTGACTTTC. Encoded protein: CAVRYRENGANVLTF. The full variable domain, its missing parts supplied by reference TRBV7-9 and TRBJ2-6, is DTGVSQNPRHKITKRGQNVTFRCDPISEHNRLYWYRQTLGQGPEFLTYFQNEAQLEKSRLLSDRFSAERPKGSFSTLEIQRTEQGDSAMYLCAVRYRENGANVLTFGAGSRLTVL.

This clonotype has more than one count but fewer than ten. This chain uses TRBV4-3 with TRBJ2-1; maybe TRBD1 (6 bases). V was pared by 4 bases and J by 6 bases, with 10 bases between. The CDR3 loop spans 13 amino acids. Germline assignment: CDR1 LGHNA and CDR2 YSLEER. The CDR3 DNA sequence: TGCGCCAGCAGCCGGGGACATTCCAATGAGCAGTTCTTC. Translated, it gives CASSRGHSNEQFF.

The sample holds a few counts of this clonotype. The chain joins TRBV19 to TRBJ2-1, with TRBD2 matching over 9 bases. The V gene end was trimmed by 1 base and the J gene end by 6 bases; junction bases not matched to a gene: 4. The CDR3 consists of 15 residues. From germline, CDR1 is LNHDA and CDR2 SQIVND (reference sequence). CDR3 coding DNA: TGTGCCAGTAGTATAGTAGAAGCGGGAGGCAATGAGCAGTTCTTC. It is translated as CASSIVEAGGNEQFF. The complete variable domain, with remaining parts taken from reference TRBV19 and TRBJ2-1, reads DGGITQSPKYLFRKEGQNVTLSCEQNLNHDAMYWYRQDPGQGLRLIYYSQIVNDFQKGDIAEGYSVSREKKESFPLTVTSAQKNPTAFYLCASSIVEAGGNEQFFGPGTRLTVL.

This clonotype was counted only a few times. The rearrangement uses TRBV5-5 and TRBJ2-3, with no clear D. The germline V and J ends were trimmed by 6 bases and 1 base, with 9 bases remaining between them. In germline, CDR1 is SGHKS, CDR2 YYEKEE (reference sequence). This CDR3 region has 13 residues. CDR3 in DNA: TGTGCCAGCACCCGACTCGGCACAGATACGCAGTATTTT. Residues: CASTRLGTDTQYF.

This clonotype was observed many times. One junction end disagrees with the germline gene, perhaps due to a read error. The CDR3 coding sequence is TGTGCCAGCAGCTCAGGATCCTACGAGCAGTACTTC. Amino acid sequence: CASSSGSYEQYF. This sequence joins TRBV5-1 and TRBJ2-7; unclear D gene. Germline CDR1 reads SGHRS; CDR2 reads YFSETQ. The CDR3 contains 12 residues.

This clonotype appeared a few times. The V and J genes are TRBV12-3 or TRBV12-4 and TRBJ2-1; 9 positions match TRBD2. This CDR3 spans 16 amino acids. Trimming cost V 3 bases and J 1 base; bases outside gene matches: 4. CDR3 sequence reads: CASSFPLAGSYNEQFF. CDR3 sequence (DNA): TGTGCCAGCAGTTTCCCTCTAGCGGGATCCTACAATGAGCAGTTCTTC.

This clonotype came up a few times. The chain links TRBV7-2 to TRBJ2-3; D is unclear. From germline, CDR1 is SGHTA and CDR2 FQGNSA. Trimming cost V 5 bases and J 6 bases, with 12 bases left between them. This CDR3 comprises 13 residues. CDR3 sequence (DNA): TGTGCCAGCAGCCCCAGTCCCTCGGATACGCAGTATTTT. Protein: CASSPSPSDTQYF.